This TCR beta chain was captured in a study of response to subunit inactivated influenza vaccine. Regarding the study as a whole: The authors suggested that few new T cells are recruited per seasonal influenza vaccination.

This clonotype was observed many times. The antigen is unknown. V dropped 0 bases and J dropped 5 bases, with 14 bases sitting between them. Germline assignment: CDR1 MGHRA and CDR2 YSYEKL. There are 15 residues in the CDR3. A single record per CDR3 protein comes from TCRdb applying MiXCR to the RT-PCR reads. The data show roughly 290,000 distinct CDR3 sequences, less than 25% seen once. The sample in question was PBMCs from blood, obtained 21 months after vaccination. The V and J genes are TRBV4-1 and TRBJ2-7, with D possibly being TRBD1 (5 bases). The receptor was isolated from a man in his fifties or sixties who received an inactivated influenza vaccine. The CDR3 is CASSQETVRVHEQYF. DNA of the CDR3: TGCGCCAGCAGCCAAGAAACAGTCAGGGTCCACGAGCAGTACTTC.